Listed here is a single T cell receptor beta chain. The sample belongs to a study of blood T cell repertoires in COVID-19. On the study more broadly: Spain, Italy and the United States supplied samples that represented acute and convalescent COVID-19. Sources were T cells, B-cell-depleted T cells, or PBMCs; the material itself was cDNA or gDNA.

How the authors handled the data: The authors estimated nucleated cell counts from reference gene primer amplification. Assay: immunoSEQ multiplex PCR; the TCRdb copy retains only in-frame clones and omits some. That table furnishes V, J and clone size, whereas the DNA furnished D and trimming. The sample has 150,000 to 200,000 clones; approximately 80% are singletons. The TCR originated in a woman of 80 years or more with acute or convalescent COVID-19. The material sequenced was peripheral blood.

CDR3 region: CASSLGALGGQYF. The CDR3 DNA reads as TGCGCCAGCAGCTTGGGGGCCTTGGGGGGACAGTACTTC. This sequence joins TRBV5-1 and TRBJ2-7, with a weak D call TRBD2 (6 bases). The CDR3 runs 13 residues. The germline V and J ends were trimmed by 0 bases and 10 bases, with 14 bases remaining between them. Germline V gene data show CDR1 as SGHRS and CDR2 as YFSETQ.